This entry describes one T cell receptor (beta chain). Its antigen is undetermined. This sample is part of a study of radiotherapy plus CTLA-4 blockade in lung cancer. Across the study: Among all patients, 15% to 20% showed objective responses, while more than 25% had disease control.

General observations from the study: An expansion of tumor-derived TCR clones occurred in blood after radiotherapy plus ipilimumab. How blood T cell clones changed early, along with interferon-beta, reportedly forecast response best.

Chemo-refractory metastatic non-small-cell lung cancer patients were treated with focal radiation plus CTLA-4 blockade with ipilimumab. Method: immunoSEQ multiplex PCR; TCRdb's copy keeps in-frame clones and lacks some. The sample has 25,000 to 35,000 clones; about 81% are singletons. The sequences come from peripheral blood, collected from a patient treated with radiotherapy plus ipilimumab. The sequence derives from a human donor with non-small cell lung cancer that progressed on radiotherapy plus ipilimumab.

The CDR3, as DNA: TGTGCCAGCGGGTCGGGGGCCGGGGAGCTGTTTTTT. It specifies CASGSGAGELFF. The genes are TRBV2 and TRBJ2-2; D perhaps matches TRBD2 (6 bases). CDR1 is SNHLY, CDR2 FYNNEI, per germline. Trimming took 8 bases from V and 6 from J, leaving 10 bases between them. CDR3 length equals 12 residues.